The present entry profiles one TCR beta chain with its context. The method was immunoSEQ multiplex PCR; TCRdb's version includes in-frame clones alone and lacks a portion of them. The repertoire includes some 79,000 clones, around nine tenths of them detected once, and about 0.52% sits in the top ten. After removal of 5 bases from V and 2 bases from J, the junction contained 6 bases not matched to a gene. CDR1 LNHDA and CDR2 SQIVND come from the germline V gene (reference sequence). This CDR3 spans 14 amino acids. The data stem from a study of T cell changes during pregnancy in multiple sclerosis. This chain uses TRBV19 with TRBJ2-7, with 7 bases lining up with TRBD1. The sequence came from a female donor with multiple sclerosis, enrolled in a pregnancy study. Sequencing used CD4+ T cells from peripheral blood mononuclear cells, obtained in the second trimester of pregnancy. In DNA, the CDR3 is TGTGCCAGTAGTGTGACAGGGAGCACCTACGAGCAGTACTTC. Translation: CASSVTGSTYEQYF.